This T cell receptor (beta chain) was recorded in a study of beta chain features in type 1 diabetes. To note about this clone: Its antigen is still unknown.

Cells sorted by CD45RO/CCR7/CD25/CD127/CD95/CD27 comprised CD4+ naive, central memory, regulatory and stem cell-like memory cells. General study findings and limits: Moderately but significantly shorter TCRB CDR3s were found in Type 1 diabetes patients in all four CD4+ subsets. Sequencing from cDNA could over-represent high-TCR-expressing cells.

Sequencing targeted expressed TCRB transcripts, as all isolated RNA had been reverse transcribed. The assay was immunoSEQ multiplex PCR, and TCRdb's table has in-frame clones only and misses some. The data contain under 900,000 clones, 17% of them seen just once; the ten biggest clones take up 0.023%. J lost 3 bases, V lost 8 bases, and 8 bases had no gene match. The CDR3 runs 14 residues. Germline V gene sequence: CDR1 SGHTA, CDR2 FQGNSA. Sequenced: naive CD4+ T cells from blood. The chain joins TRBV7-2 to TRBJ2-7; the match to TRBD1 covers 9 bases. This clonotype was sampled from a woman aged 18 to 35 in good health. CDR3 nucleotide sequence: TGTGCCAGCTCCCAGGGACAGGGAAGCTACGAGCAGTACTTC. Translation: CASSQGQGSYEQYF.